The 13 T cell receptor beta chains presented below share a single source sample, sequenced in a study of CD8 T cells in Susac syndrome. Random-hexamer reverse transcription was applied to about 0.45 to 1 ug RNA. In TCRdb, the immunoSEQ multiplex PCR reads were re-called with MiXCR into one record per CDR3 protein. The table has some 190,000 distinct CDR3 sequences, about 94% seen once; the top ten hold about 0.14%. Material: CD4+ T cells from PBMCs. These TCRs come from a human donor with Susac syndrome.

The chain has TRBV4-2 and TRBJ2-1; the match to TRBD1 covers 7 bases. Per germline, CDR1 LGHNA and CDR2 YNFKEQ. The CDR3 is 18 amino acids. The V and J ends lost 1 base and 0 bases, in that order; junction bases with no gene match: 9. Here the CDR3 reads CASSQGPDRADSYNEQFF. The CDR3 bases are TGTGCCAGCAGCCAAGGGCCAGACAGGGCGGACTCCTACAATGAGCAGTTCTTC.

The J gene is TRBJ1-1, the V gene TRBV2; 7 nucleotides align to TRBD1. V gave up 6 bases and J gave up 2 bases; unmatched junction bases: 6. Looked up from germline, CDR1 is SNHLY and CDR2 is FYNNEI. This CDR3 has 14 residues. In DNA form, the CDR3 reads TGTGCCAGCAGAGACCGGGACAGTAACACTGAAGCTTTCTTT. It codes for CASRDRDSNTEAFF.

The CDR3 reads CASSLTSRDGYTF. For the CDR3, the DNA is TGTGCCAGTAGCCTAACCTCCAGGGATGGCTACACCTTC. This sequence joins TRBV19 and TRBJ1-2; perhaps TRBD1 as D (5 bases). The CDR3 runs to 13 residues. V lost 6 bases and J 6 bases, leaving 14 bases between the germline ends. In germline, CDR1 is LNHDA, CDR2 SQIVND (reference sequence).

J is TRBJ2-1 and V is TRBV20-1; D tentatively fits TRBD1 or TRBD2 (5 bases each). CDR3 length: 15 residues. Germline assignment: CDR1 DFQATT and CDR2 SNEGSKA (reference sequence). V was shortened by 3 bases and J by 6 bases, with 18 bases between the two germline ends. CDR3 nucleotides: TGCAGTGCTAGTCCCCGGGACCCACCGAGCAATGAGCAGTTCTTC. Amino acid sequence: CSASPRDPPSNEQFF.

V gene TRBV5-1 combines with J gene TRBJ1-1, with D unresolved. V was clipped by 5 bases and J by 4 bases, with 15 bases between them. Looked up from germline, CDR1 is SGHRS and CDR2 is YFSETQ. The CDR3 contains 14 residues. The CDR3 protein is CASSYARDLTEAFF. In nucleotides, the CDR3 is TGCGCCAGCAGTTATGCAAGGGATCTCACTGAAGCTTTCTTT. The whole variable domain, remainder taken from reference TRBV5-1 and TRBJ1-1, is KAGVTQTPRYLIKTRGQQVTLSCSPISGHRSVSWYQQTPGQGLQFLFEYFSETQRNKGNFPGRFSGRQFSNSRSEMNVSTLELGDSALYLCASSYARDLTEAFFGQGTRLTVV.

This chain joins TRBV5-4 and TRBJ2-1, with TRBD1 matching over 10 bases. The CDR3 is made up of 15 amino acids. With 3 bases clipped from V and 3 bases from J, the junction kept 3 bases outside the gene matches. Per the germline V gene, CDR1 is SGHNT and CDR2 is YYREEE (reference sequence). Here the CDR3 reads CASSSGTGDYNEQFF. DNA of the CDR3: TGTGCCAGCAGCTCCGGGACAGGGGACTACAATGAGCAGTTCTTC.

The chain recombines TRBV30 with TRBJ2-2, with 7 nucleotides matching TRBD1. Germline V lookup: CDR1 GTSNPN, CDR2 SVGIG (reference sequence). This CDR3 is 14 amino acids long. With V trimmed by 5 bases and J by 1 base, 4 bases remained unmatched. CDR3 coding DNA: TGTGCCTGGCACAGGGGCCAGAACACCGGGGAGCTGTTTTTT. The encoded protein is CAWHRGQNTGELFF. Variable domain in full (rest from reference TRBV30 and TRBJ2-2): SQTIHQWPATLVQPVGSPLSLECTVEGTSNPNLYWYRQAAGRGLQLLFYSVGIGQISSEVPQNLSASRPQDRQFILSSKKLLLSDSGFYLCAWHRGQNTGELFFGEGSRLTVL.

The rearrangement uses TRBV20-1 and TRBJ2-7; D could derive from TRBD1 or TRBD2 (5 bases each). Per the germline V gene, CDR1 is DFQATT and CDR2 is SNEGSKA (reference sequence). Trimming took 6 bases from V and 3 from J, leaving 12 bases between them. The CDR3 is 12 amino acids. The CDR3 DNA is TGCAGTGCCCGTCGGGACGGCTACGAGCAGTACTTC. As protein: CSARRDGYEQYF.

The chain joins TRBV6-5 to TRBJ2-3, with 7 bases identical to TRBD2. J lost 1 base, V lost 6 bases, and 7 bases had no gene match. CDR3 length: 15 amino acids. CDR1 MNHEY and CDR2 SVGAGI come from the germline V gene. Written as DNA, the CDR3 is TGTGCCAGCAGGGGAGCGGGGAGGGGCACAGATACGCAGTATTTT. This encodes CASRGAGRGTDTQYF.

The CDR3 region has the DNA TGCAGCGTTGGGAGCGGGGGGGCGCATGAGCAGTTCTTC. Protein product: CSVGSGGAHEQFF. The chain has TRBV29-1 and TRBJ2-1, with 10 bases lining up with TRBD2. This CDR3 is built from 13 residues. CDR1 and CDR2 from the germline V gene are SQVTM and ANQGSEA. With V trimmed by 4 bases and J by 8 bases, 5 bases remained unmatched.

Here the CDR3 DNA reads TGCAGCGCTACCTCAGATGGCTACACCTTC. It codes for CSATSDGYTF. The rearrangement uses TRBV29-1 and TRBJ1-2; D unclear. With 7 bases removed from V and 6 bases from J, the gap between germline ends came to 9 bases. This CDR3 has 10 residues. CDR1 SQVTM and CDR2 ANQGSEA come from the germline V gene.

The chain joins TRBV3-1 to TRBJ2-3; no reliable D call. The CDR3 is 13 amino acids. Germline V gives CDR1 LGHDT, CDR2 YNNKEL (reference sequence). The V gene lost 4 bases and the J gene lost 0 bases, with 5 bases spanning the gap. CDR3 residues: CASSRISTDTQYF. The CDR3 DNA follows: TGTGCCAGCAGCCGCATTAGCACAGATACGCAGTATTTT.

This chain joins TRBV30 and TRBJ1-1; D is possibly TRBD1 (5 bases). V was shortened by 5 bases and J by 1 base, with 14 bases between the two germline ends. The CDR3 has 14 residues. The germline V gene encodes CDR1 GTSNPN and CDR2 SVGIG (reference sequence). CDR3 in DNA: TGTGCCTGGGATGGGGGGTCAACGAACACTGAAGCTTTCTTT. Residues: CAWDGGSTNTEAFF.